Shown below are 17 T cell receptor beta chains from a single sample sequenced in a study of STAT5B mutations in CD4+ large granular lymphocyte leukemia. The assay was immunoSEQ multiplex PCR, and TCRdb's table has in-frame clones only and misses some. The sample records 30,000 to 40,000 clones, 87% being singletons. The material sequenced was CD4+ T cells from blood buffy coats. These receptors were taken from a human donor in good health.

The chain is built from TRBV7-2 and TRBJ2-1; possible D gene TRBD2, 5 bases. CDR1 and CDR2 (germline): SGHTA, FQGNSA. Trimming pared 5 bases from V and 6 bases from J, leaving 11 bases between. CDR3 length: 13 amino acids. CDR3 bases: TGTGCCAGCAGCCGCCTAGCTCCCAATGAGCAGTTCTTC. It yields the protein CASSRLAPNEQFF.

The V and J genes are TRBV9 and TRBJ2-7; D remains unclear. The CDR3 covers 15 residues. The V end lost 0 bases, the J end lost 1 base, and 11 bases lay between the germline ends. Germline V gene data show CDR1 as SGDLS and CDR2 as YYNGEE. CDR3 sequence reads: CASSVGFGPSYEQYF. CDR3 coding DNA: TGTGCCAGCAGCGTAGGATTCGGACCTTCCTACGAGCAGTACTTC.

The chain has TRBV9 and TRBJ2-5; 13 nucleotides line up with TRBD2. The V and J ends lost 3 bases and 5 bases, in that order; junction bases with no gene match: 10. Germline CDR1 reads SGDLS; CDR2 reads YYNGEE. This CDR3 is 17 amino acids long. Written as DNA, the CDR3 is TGTGCCAGCAGCGCCACAGGGACTAGCGGGGCAAGCGAGACCCAGTACTTC. Amino acids: CASSATGTSGASETQYF.

This clone was recorded a few times. This rearrangement joins TRBV5-1 to TRBJ2-5; D ambiguous. V lost 0 bases and J 5 bases, leaving 11 bases between the germline ends. This CDR3 has 14 amino acids. Looked up from germline, CDR1 is SGHRS and CDR2 is YFSETQ. The CDR3 spells CASSLAQKGETQYF. CDR3 sequence (DNA): TGCGCCAGCAGCTTGGCCCAGAAAGGGGAGACCCAGTACTTC.

This clone was found once. The V and J genes are TRBV6-5 and TRBJ1-1; no clear D gene. This CDR3 has 13 amino acids. Between the trimmed V and J ends, which lost 4 bases and 1 base, there was a span of 7 bases. The V gene's germline CDR1 is MNHEY and CDR2 SVGAGI. CDR3 loop: CASSLSENTEAFF. The CDR3 DNA reads TGTGCCAGCAGTTTGTCGGAGAACACTGAAGCTTTCTTT.

The chain carries TRBV5-6 and TRBJ2-7; TRBD1 aligns across 7 bases. This CDR3 is 17 amino acids long. The germline gives CDR1 SGHDT, CDR2 YYEEEE. The J segment lost 0 bases and the V segment lost 0 bases, leaving 9 bases of the junction unmatched. CDR3 nucleotides: TGTGCCAGCAGCTTGGCCGTGGACAGGCAATACTCCTACGAGCAGTACTTC. Translated: CASSLAVDRQYSYEQYF.

The rearrangement joins TRBV25-1 to TRBJ2-1; maybe TRBD2 (6 bases). This CDR3 is built from 15 residues. V lost 8 bases and J lost 0, with 14 bases in between. Germline values: CDR1 MGHDK, CDR2 SYGVNS. CDR3 residues: CASQRLASSYNEQFF. CDR3 DNA sequence: TGTGCCAGCCAGCGTCTAGCGAGCTCCTACAATGAGCAGTTCTTC.

This clone was found once. V gene TRBV20-1 combines with J gene TRBJ1-1; D call uncertain. Germline V CDR1 and CDR2: DFQATT, SNEGSKA (reference sequence). Trimming cost V 2 bases and J 1 base, with 2 bases left between them. The CDR3 is made up of 11 amino acids. This chain's CDR3 is CSARRNTEAFF. The CDR3 nucleotides read TGCAGTGCTAGAAGGAACACTGAAGCTTTCTTT.

The V call is TRBV9, the J call TRBJ1-1; 9 nucleotides match TRBD1. V dropped 4 bases and J dropped 3; count of bases not matched to a gene: 4. This CDR3 comprises 14 residues. Germline CDR1 reads SGDLS; CDR2 reads YYNGEE. The CDR3 DNA reads TGTGCCAGCAGCAGCCGGGACAGGGACACTGAAGCTTTCTTT. Its translation: CASSSRDRDTEAFF.

J is TRBJ1-2 and V is TRBV28, with D maybe TRBD1 (6 bases). This CDR3 contains 13 residues. Germline CDR1 reads MDHEN; CDR2 reads SYDVKM. V lost 6 bases, J lost 2 bases, and 10 bases lay in between. The chain's CDR3 is CASRPQGNYGYTF. For the CDR3, the DNA is TGTGCCAGCAGGCCACAGGGAAACTATGGCTACACCTTC.

The rearrangement links TRBV13 to TRBJ1-2; D perhaps matches TRBD1 (5 bases). V was cut by 3 bases and J by 9 bases, with 11 bases left in between. The germline V gene encodes CDR1 PRHDT and CDR2 FYEKMQ (reference sequence). CDR3 length: 12 amino acids. CDR3 nucleotide sequence: TGTGCCAGCAGCTTGAGCAGGGCACGCTACACCTTC. Protein sequence: CASSLSRARYTF.

The chain links TRBV5-6 to TRBJ1-3; D unresolved. V shed 4 bases and J shed 0 bases, with 11 bases lying between them. CDR3 length: 15 amino acids. Germline CDR1 and CDR2: SGHDT and YYEEEE. The CDR3 coding sequence is TGTGCCAGCAGCATCGGAGGATTCTCTGGAAACACCATATATTTT. Translated, it gives CASSIGGFSGNTIYF.

The rearrangement uses TRBV9 and TRBJ2-5, with D possibly being TRBD2 (6 bases). Germline V gene data show CDR1 as SGDLS and CDR2 as YYNGEE. This CDR3 has 14 residues. V lost 4 bases, J lost 5 bases, and 15 bases lay in between. The CDR3 DNA is TGTGCCAGCAGCAGCCGAAGTGCGGGGGAGACCCAGTACTTC. This sequence encodes CASSSRSAGETQYF.

This clone has just one count. This sequence joins TRBV5-5 and TRBJ1-5; TRBD1 agrees at 9 bases. The CDR3 has 14 residues. CDR1 is SGHKS, CDR2 YYEKEE, per germline (reference sequence). J gave up 9 bases and V 3 bases, and 7 bases lay outside the gene matches. The CDR3 loop reads CASSSGTGTAPQHF. The CDR3 nucleotides read TGTGCCAGCAGCTCCGGGACAGGGACGGCGCCCCAGCATTTT.

The V call is TRBV5-1, the J call TRBJ2-5; 9 nucleotides align to TRBD1. Trimming cost V 2 bases and J 4 bases; bases outside gene matches: 12. The CDR3 spans 17 residues. Germline values: CDR1 SGHRS, CDR2 YFSETQ. CDR3 region: CASSFPETGGLVETQYF. CDR3 DNA: TGCGCCAGCAGCTTCCCGGAGACAGGGGGGCTAGTAGAGACCCAGTACTTC.

The chain carries TRBV7-9 and TRBJ2-2, with 8 bases lining up with TRBD2. Germline CDR1 is SEHNR and CDR2 is FQNEAQ (reference sequence). This CDR3 has 14 amino acids. V lost 10 bases and J lost 7; bases outside the gene matches: 11. CDR3 sequence: CATPPGGPDGELFF. The CDR3 coding sequence is TGTGCCACCCCACCGGGAGGGCCTGACGGGGAGCTGTTTTTT.

In its sample, this clone was seen a few times. The rearrangement links TRBV7-9 to TRBJ1-2; TRBD1 aligns across 9 bases. The CDR3 sequence is 16 residues long. Germline loops: CDR1 SEHNR, CDR2 FQNEAQ (reference sequence). Trimming cost V 0 bases and J 8 bases; bases outside gene matches: 10. The CDR3 loop is CASSLAESRTGGGYTF. The CDR3 DNA is TGTGCCAGCAGCTTAGCGGAATCTAGAACAGGGGGCGGCTACACCTTC.